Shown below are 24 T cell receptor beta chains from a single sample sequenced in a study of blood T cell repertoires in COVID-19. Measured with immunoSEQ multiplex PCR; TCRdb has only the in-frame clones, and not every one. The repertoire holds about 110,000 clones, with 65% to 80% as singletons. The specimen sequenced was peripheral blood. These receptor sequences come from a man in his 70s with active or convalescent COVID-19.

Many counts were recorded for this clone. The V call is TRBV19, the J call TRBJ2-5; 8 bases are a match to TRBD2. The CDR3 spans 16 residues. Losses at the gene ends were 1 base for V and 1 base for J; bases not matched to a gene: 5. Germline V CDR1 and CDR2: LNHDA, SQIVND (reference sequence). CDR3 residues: CASSIGGSGTQETQYF. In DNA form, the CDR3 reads TGTGCCAGTAGTATAGGAGGTAGCGGGACCCAAGAGACCCAGTACTTC.

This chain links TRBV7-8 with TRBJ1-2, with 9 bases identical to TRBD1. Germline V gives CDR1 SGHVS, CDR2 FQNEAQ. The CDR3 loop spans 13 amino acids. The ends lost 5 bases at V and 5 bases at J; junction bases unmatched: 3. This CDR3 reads CASSRQGEYGYTF. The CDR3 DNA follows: TGTGCCAGCAGCAGACAGGGGGAGTATGGCTACACCTTC.

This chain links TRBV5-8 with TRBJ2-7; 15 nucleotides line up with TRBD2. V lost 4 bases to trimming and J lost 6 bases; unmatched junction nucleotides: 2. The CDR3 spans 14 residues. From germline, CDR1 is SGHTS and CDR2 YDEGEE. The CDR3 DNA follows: TGTGCCAGCAGCCTGGGACTAGCGGGAGGCGAGCAGTACTTC. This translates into CASSLGLAGGEQYF.

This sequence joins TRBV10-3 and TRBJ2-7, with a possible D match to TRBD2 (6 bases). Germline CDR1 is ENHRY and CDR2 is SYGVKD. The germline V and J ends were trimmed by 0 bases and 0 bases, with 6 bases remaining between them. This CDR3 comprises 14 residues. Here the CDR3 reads CAISESSGSYEQYF. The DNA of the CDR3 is TGTGCCATCAGTGAGTCTAGCGGCTCCTACGAGCAGTACTTC.

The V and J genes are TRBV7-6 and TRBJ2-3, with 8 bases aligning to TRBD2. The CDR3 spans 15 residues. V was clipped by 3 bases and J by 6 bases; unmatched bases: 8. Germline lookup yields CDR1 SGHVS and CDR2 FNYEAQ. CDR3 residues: CASSFTSGRRDTQYF. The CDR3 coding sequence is TGTGCCAGCAGCTTCACCAGCGGGAGAAGGGATACGCAGTATTTT.

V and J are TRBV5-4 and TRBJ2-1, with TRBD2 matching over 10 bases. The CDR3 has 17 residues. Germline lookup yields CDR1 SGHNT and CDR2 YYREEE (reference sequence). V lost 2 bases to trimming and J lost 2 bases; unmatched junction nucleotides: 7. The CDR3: CASSFGASGRTYNEQFF. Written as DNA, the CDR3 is TGTGCCAGCAGCTTCGGGGCTAGCGGGAGAACCTACAATGAGCAGTTCTTC. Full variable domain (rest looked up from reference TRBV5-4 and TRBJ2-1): ETGVTQSPTHLIKTRGQQVTLRCSSQSGHNTVSWYQQALGQGPQFIFQYYREEENGRGNFPPRFSGLQFPNYSSELNVNALELDDSALYLCASSFGASGRTYNEQFFGPGTRLTVL.

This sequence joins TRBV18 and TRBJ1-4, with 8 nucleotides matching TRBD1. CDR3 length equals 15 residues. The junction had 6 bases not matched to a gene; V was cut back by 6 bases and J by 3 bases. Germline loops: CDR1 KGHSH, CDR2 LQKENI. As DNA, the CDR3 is TGTGCCAGCTCCGCCGACAGGGGTGCTAATGAAAAACTGTTTTTT. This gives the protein CASSADRGANEKLFF.

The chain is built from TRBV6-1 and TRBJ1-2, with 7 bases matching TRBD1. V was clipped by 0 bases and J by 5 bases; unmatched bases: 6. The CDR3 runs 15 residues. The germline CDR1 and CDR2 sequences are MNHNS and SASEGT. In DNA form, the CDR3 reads TGTGCCAGCAGTGAAGCGCCCAGGGGGACGTATGGCTACACCTTC. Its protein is CASSEAPRGTYGYTF.

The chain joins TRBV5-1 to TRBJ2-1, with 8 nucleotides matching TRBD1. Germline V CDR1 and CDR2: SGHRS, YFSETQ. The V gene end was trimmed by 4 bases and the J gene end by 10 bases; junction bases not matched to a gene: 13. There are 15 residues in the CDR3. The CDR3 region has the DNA TGCGCCAGCAGCCCTACCGGGACAGGCTCCTTCGAGCAGTTCTTC. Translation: CASSPTGTGSFEQFF.

This CDR3 is CASSELETSYGGYTF. CDR3 nucleotides: TGTGCCAGCAGTGAACTCGAGACTTCCTACGGGGGCTACACCTTC. The chain is built from TRBV6-1 and TRBJ1-2, with D unresolved. There are 15 residues in the CDR3. V was clipped by 2 bases and J by 8 bases, with 18 bases between them. Germline lookup yields CDR1 MNHNS and CDR2 SASEGT.

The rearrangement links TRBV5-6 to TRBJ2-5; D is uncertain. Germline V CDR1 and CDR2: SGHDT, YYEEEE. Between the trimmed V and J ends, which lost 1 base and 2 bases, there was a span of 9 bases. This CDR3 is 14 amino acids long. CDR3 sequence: CASSLQAAQETQYF. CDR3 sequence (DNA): TGTGCCAGCAGCTTGCAGGCAGCTCAAGAGACCCAGTACTTC. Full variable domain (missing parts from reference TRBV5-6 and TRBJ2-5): DAGVTQSPTHLIKTRGQQVTLRCSPKSGHDTVSWYQQALGQGPQFIFQYYEEEERQRGNFPDRFSGHQFPNYSSELNVNALLLGDSALYLCASSLQAAQETQYFGPGTRLLVL.

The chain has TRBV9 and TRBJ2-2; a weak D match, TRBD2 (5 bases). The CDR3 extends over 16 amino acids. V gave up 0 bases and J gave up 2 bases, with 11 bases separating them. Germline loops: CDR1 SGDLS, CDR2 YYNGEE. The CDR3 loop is CASSVGVAINTGELFF. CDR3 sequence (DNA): TGTGCCAGCAGCGTAGGGGTAGCGATAAACACCGGGGAGCTGTTTTTT.

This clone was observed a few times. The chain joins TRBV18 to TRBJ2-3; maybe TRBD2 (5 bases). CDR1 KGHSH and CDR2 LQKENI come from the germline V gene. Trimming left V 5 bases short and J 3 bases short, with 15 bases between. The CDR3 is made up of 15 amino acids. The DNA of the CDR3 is TGTGCCAGCTCATGGAGGTCCGACGCGACAGATACGCAGTATTTT. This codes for CASSWRSDATDTQYF. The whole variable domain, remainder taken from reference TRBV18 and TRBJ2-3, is NAGVMQNPRHLVRRRGQEARLRCSPMKGHSHVYWYRQLPEEGLKFMVYLQKENIIDESGMPKERFSAEFPKEGPSILRIQQVVRGDSAAYFCASSWRSDATDTQYFGPGTRLTVL.

The CDR3 DNA follows: TGCGCCAGCAGCTTGGTTGTAGCAGCTAGCACAGATACGCAGTATTTT. Residues: CASSLVVAASTDTQYF. V and J are TRBV5-1 and TRBJ2-3; no definite D call. Germline CDR1 reads SGHRS; CDR2 reads YFSETQ. The CDR3 loop spans 16 amino acids. The V end lost 0 bases, the J end lost 0 bases, and 11 bases lay between the germline ends.

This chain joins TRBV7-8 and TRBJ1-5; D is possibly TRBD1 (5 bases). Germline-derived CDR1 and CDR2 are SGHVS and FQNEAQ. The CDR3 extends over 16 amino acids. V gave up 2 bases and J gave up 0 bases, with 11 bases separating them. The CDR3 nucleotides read TGTGCCAGCAGCTTATTAGCCGGGGGTAGCAATCAGCCCCAGCATTTT. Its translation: CASSLLAGGSNQPQHF.

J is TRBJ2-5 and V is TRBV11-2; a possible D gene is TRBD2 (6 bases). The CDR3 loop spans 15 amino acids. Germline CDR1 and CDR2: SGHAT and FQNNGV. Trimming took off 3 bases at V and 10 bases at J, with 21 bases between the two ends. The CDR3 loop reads CASSLSAGPFRDQYF. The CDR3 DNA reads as TGTGCCAGCAGCTTGTCTGCGGGGCCCTTTAGAGACCAGTACTTC.

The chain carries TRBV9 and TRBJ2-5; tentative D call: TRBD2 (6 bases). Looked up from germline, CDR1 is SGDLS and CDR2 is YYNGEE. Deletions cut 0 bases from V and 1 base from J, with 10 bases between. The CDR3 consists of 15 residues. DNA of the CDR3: TGTGCCAGCAGCGTAGATGGGACTCGCCAAGAGACCCAGTACTTC. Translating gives CASSVDGTRQETQYF.

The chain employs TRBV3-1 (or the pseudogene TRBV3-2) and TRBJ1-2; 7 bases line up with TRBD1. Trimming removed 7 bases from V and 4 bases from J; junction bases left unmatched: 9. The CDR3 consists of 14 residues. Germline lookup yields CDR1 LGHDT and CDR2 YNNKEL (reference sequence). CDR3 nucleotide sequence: TGTGCCAGCACCCTAAGGGGACAGACCTATGGCTACACCTTC. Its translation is CASTLRGQTYGYTF.

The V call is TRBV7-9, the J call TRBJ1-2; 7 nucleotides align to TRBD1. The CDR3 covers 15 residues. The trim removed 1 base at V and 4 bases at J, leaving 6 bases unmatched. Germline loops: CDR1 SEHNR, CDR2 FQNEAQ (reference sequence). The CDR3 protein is CASSLETGMSYGYTF. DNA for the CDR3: TGTGCCAGCAGCTTAGAGACAGGGATGAGCTATGGCTACACCTTC.

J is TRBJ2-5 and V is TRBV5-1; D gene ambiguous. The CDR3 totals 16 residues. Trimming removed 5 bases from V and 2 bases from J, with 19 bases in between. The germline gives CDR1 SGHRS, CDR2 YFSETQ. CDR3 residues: CASSLTPSGAQETQYF. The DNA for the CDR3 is TGCGCCAGCAGTTTGACCCCCTCGGGTGCGCAAGAGACCCAGTACTTC.

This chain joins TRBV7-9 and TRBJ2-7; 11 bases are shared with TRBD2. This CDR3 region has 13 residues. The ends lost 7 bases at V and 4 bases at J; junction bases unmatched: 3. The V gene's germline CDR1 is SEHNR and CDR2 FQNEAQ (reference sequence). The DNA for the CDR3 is TGTGCCAGCACCCTAGCGGGGGGTTACGAGCAGTACTTC. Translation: CASTLAGGYEQYF.

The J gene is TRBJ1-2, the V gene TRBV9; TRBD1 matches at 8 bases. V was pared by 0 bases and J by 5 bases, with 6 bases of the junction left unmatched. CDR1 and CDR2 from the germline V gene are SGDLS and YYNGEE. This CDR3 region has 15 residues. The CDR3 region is CASSVDGQGNYGYTF. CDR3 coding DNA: TGTGCCAGCAGCGTAGATGGACAGGGCAATTATGGCTACACCTTC.

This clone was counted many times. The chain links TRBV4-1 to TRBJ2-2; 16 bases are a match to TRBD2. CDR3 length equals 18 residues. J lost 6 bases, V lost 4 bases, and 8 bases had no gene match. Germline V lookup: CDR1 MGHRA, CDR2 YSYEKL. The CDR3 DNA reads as TGCGCCAGCAGCCCGGGACTAGCGGGAGGGCGAGGCGCCGGGGAGCTGTTTTTT. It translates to CASSPGLAGGRGAGELFF.

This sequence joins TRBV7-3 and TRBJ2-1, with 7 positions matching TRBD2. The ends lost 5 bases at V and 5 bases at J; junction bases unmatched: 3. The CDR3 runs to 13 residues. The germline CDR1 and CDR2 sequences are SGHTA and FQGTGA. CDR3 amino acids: CASSVGTNNEQFF. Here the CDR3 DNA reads TGTGCCAGCAGCGTAGGGACTAACAATGAGCAGTTCTTC.